These 6 T cell receptor beta chains were all obtained from the same sample, sequenced in a study of cytomegalovirus exposure and HLA in healthy donors. Primers for the PCR totalled 60 Vbeta and 13 Jbeta. The repertoire was sequenced with immunoSEQ multiplex PCR; TCRdb's copy has only in-frame clones and lacks some. The data show over 90,000 clones, with 75% to 90% seen just once and 2% to 3% held by the top ten. Sequencing was performed on PBMCs. These receptors came from a man in his forties in good health and CMV-seronegative.

This chain joins TRBV7-3 and TRBJ1-1, with D maybe TRBD1 (5 bases). The CDR3 has 13 residues. Trimming cost V 1 base and J 5 bases, with 8 bases left between them. Germline V gene lookup returns CDR1 SGHTA and CDR2 FQGTGA. CDR3 in DNA: TGTGCCAGCAGCTTAAGGGGGGGTACTGAAGCTTTCTTT. The encoded protein is CASSLRGGTEAFF.

The V gene is TRBV25-1, the J gene TRBJ1-2; no reliable D call. CDR3 size: 13 residues. Germline CDR1 MGHDK, CDR2 SYGVNS. Trimming removed 4 bases from V and 6 bases from J, with 12 bases in between. The CDR3 coding sequence is TGTGCCAGCAGTGTAGAAATGGGAGATGGCTACACCTTC. Encoded protein: CASSVEMGDGYTF.

This chain joins TRBV2 and TRBJ2-7, with D unresolved. V dropped 8 bases and J dropped 9 bases, with 20 bases sitting between them. The CDR3 has 13 amino acids. From germline, CDR1 is SNHLY and CDR2 FYNNEI. The CDR3 DNA follows: TGTGCCAGCTCAACGAGCCCTAACGTTGGGCAGTACTTC. Translation gives CASSTSPNVGQYF.

The CDR3 spells CASSLGGTGFSGNTIYF. As DNA, the CDR3 is TGCGCCAGCAGCTTGGGAGGGACAGGGTTCTCTGGAAACACCATATATTTT. V and J are TRBV5-1 and TRBJ1-3, with 9 positions matching TRBD1. V lost 0 bases, J lost 0 bases, and 4 bases stayed unmatched. The CDR3 extends over 17 amino acids. Germline loops: CDR1 SGHRS, CDR2 YFSETQ.

The chain recombines TRBV4-3 with TRBJ1-4, with 9 bases matching TRBD1. Trimming removed 2 bases from V and 8 bases from J; junction bases left unmatched: 6. Germline V gives CDR1 LGHNA, CDR2 YSLEER. The CDR3 spans 15 residues. The DNA for the CDR3 is TGCGCCAGCAGCCAAAACGGACAGGGGTTGGAAAAACTGTTTTTT. Its protein product is CASSQNGQGLEKLFF.

This clone came up once. The rearrangement links TRBV6-1 to TRBJ2-7; D is possibly TRBD2 (5 bases). CDR1 and CDR2 from the germline V gene are MNHNS and SASEGT. The CDR3 has 14 residues. V was shortened by 3 bases and J by 3 bases, with 12 bases between the two germline ends. The CDR3 nucleotides read TGTGCCAGCAGTGATAGGGCCGGGAACTACGAGCAGTACTTC. Residues: CASSDRAGNYEQYF.